A selection of T cell receptor beta chains follows, all from one sample in a study of T cell responses to AZD1222 COVID-19 vaccine. Libraries were prepared by immunoSEQ multiplex PCR; TCRdb keeps only in-frame clonotypes and omits some of them. The sample includes 150,000 to 190,000 clones, 88% of them seen just once. The sequenced sample was peripheral blood, obtained after recovery from COVID-19. These receptors all come from an adult who had recovered from COVID-19. Each CDR3 is given with its conserved first and last residue. D genes are given only for firm matches. Size is stated for part of the rows, as once, few or many counts, or as a class when the clone is expanded.

V gene: TRBV19
D gene: TRBD2
J gene: TRBJ2-1
clone size: -
CDR3 DNA: TGTGCCAGTAGTATAGAAGGGCTAGCGGGGTCTACCTACAATGAGCAGTTCTTC
CDR3 protein: CASSIEGLAGSTYNEQFF

V gene: TRBV28
D gene: TRBD2
J gene: TRBJ2-1
clone size: -
CDR3 DNA: TGTGCCAGCAGTGACTTGAAGCGGGAGCCCTACAATGAGCAGTTCTTC
CDR3 protein: CASSDLKREPYNEQFF

V gene: TRBV5-1
D gene: -
J gene: TRBJ1-1
clone size: -
CDR3 DNA: TGCGCCAGCAGCCCTGAGACAGGAGAAGCTTTCTTT
CDR3 protein: CASSPETGEAFF

V gene: TRBV5-1
D gene: -
J gene: TRBJ1-4
clone size: -
CDR3 DNA: TGCGCCAGCAGCCCAGGGACGGGACCTAATGAAAAACTGTTTTTT
CDR3 protein: CASSPGTGPNEKLFF

V gene: TRBV3-1/TRBV3-2
D gene: -
J gene: TRBJ1-3
clone size: few
CDR3 DNA: TGTGCCAGCAGCCGCCTGGCGGGGGGATCCGCCTCTGGAAACACCATATATTTT
CDR3 protein: CASSRLAGGSASGNTIYF

V gene: TRBV2
D gene: -
J gene: TRBJ1-6
clone size: -
CDR3 DNA: TGTGCCAGCCTATCGGGACTCAATAATTCACCCCTCCACTTT
CDR3 protein: CASLSGLNNSPLHF

V gene: TRBV5-4
D gene: -
J gene: TRBJ1-1
clone size: once
CDR3 DNA: TGTGCCAGCAGCTTGTCAACAATAAACACTGAAGCTTTCTTT
CDR3 protein: CASSLSTINTEAFF

V gene: TRBV19
D gene: TRBD1
J gene: TRBJ1-2
clone size: -
CDR3 DNA: TGTGCCACACAGGGGGCTAACTATGGCTACACCTTC
CDR3 protein: CATQGANYGYTF

V gene: TRBV5-4
D gene: -
J gene: TRBJ1-2
clone size: -
CDR3 DNA: TGTGCCAGCAGCTTGGAGTCGAGCCGAGGGGGCTACACCTTC
CDR3 protein: CASSLESSRGGYTF

V gene: TRBV20-1
D gene: TRBD2
J gene: TRBJ2-5
clone size: -
CDR3 DNA: TGCAGTGCTAGTTTTCTAGCGGGGCAAGAGACCCAGTACTTC
CDR3 protein: CSASFLAGQETQYF

V gene: TRBV24-1
D gene: -
J gene: TRBJ2-5
clone size: once
CDR3 DNA: TGTGCCACCAGTGAAAGCTTCCAAGAGACCCAGTACTTC
CDR3 protein: CATSESFQETQYF

V gene: TRBV20-1
D gene: -
J gene: TRBJ1-2
clone size: -
CDR3 DNA: TGCAGTGCTAGTTCCGGGGATCGAGAGAATGGCTACACCTTC
CDR3 protein: CSASSGDRENGYTF